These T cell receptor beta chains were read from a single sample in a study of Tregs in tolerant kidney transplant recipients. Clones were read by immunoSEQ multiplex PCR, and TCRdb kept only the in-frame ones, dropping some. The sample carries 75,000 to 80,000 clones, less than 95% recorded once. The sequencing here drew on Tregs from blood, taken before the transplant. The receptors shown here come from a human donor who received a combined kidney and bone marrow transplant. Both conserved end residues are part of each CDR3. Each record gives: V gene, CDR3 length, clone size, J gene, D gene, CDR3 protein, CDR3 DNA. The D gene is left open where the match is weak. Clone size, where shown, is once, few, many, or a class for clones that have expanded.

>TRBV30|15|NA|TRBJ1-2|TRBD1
CAWSVGGLGVYGYTF
TGTGCCTGGAGTGTAGGGGGCCTTGGGGTCTATGGCTACACCTTC
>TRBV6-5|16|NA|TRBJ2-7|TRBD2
CASSYSGLAGTYEQYF
TGTGCCAGCAGTTACTCTGGACTAGCGGGTACCTACGAGCAGTACTTC
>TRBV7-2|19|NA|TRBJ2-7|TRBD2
CASSTPSGTSGRPSYEQYF
TGTGCCAGCAGCACTCCCTCCGGGACTAGCGGGAGGCCTTCCTACGAGCAGTACTTC
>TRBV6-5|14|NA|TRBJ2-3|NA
CASSYTGNTDTQYF
TGTGCCAGCAGTTACACGGGGAACACAGATACGCAGTATTTT
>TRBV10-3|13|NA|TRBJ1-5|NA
CAISLVGNQPQHF
TGTGCCATCAGCCTGGTCGGCAATCAGCCCCAGCATTTT
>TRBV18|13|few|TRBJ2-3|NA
CASSPLSTDTQYF
TGTGCCAGCTCACCGTTAAGCACAGATACGCAGTATTTT
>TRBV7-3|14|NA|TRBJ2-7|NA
CASSLQEIVYEQYF
TGTGCCAGCAGCTTACAGGAGATAGTCTACGAGCAGTACTTC
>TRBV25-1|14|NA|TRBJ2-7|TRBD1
CASSRTGGVYEQYF
TGTGCCAGCAGCCGAACAGGGGGCGTCTACGAGCAGTACTTC
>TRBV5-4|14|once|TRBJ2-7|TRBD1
CASSLGVGQVEQYF
TGTGCCAGCAGCTTGGGGGTGGGACAGGTCGAGCAGTACTTC
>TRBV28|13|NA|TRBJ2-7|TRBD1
CASNRDSSYEQYF
TGTGCCAGCAACCGGGACAGCTCCTACGAGCAGTACTTC
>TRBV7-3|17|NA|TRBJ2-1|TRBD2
CASSLGTSGPGVDEQFF
TGTGCCAGCAGCCTAGGGACTAGCGGACCGGGGGTGGATGAGCAGTTCTTC
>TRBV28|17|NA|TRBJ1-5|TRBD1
CASSPRRDRGFNQPQHF
TGTGCCAGCAGTCCCCGCCGGGACAGGGGGTTCAATCAGCCCCAGCATTTT
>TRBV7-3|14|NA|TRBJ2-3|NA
CASSKQGATDTQYF
TGTGCCAGCAGCAAGCAGGGAGCCACAGATACGCAGTATTTT
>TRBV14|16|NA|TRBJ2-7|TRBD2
CASSRGTSGVRYEQYF
TGTGCCAGCAGCCGAGGGACTAGCGGGGTCCGGTACGAGCAGTACTTC
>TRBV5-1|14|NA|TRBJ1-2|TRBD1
CASSQGQGPYGYTF
TGCGCCAGCAGCCAGGGACAGGGGCCCTATGGCTACACCTTC
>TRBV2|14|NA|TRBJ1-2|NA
CASSRSGPSGGYTF
TGTGCCAGCAGTAGGTCGGGCCCCTCGGGGGGCTACACCTTC
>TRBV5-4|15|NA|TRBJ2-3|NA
CASSLAGATTDTQYF
TGTGCCAGCAGCTTGGCCGGGGCCACCACAGATACGCAGTATTTT
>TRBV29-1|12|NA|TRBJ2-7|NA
CSVAGQSYEQYF
TGCAGCGTCGCTGGACAGAGCTACGAGCAGTACTTC
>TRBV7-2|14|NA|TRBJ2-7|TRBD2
CASSPTSGSNEQYF
TGTGCCAGCAGCCCCACTAGCGGGAGTAACGAGCAGTACTTC
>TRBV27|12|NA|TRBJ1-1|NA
CASSLGGFRAFF
TGTGCCAGCAGTTTGGGGGGCTTTCGGGCTTTCTTT
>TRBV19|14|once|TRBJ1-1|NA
CASSIHNMNTEAFF
TGTGCCAGTAGTATTCACAATATGAACACTGAAGCTTTCTTT
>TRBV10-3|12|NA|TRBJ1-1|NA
CAISKENTEAFF
TGTGCCATCTCTAAGGAGAACACTGAAGCTTTCTTT
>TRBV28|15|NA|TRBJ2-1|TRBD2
CASSPPGSGSYEQFF
TGTGCCAGCTCCCCACCAGGTAGCGGGAGCTATGAGCAGTTCTTC
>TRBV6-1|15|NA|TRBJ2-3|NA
CASSAGQSGTDTQYF
TGTGCCAGCAGTGCTGGACAGTCAGGCACAGATACGCAGTATTTT
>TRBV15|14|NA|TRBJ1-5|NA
CATSRGDPNQPQHF
TGTGCCACCAGCAGGGGGGACCCCAATCAGCCCCAGCATTTT
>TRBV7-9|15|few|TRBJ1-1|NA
CASSLLVDMNTEAFF
TGTGCCAGCAGCTTATTGGTAGACATGAACACTGAAGCTTTCTTT
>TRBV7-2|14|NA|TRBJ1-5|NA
CASSPGKNNQPQHF
TGTGCCAGCAGCCCAGGGAAGAACAATCAGCCCCAGCATTTT
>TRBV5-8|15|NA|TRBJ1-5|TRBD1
CASSLVWQGDQPQHF
TGTGCCAGCAGCTTGGTCTGGCAGGGGGATCAGCCCCAGCATTTT
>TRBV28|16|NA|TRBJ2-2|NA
CASRIAGPANTGELFF
TGTGCCAGCAGGATCGCGGGACCCGCGAACACCGGGGAGCTGTTTTTT
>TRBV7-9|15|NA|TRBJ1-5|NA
CASSLSQAGPKPQHF
TGTGCCAGCAGCTTATCCCAGGCCGGCCCCAAGCCCCAGCATTTT
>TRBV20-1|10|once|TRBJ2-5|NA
CSARRDTQYF
TGCAGTGCTCGGCGAGACACCCAGTACTTC
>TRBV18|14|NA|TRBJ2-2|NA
CASSSSRNTGELFF
TGTGCCAGCTCATCCTCAAGGAACACCGGGGAGCTGTTTTTT
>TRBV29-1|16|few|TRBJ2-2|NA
CSVELFQGGSKGELFF
TGCAGCGTTGAACTGTTCCAGGGGGGTTCGAAAGGGGAGCTGTTTTTT
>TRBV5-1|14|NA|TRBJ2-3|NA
CASSPGGSTDTQYF
TGCGCCAGCAGCCCCGGCGGTAGCACAGATACGCAGTATTTT
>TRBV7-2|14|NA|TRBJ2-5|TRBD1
CASSLQTGRETQYF
TGTGCCAGCAGCTTACAGACAGGGAGAGAGACCCAGTACTTC
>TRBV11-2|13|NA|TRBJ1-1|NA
CASSLVRDTEAFF
TGTGCCAGCAGCTTAGTAAGGGACACTGAAGCTTTCTTT
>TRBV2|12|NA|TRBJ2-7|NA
CASSAFNYEQYF
TGTGCCAGCAGTGCATTTAACTACGAGCAGTACTTC